This T cell receptor (beta chain) originates from a study of a mutant IDH1 vaccine in newly diagnosed glioma. Study-wide background: Onset of vaccination occurred 4-6 weeks following radiotherapy alone, or with temozolomide cycles.

The time point is: week 35, safety follow-up. The content of each vaccine dose was 300 ug of mutant IDH1 20-mer peptide, and topical imiquimod accompanied it. Remarks on this clone: Its cognate antigen is unknown.

The CDR3 is made up of 15 amino acids. Germline CDR1 SGDLS, CDR2 YYNGEE. V lost 4 bases and J 0 bases, leaving 10 bases between the germline ends. Profiling relied on immunoSEQ multiplex PCR, and the TCRdb table lists in-frame clones only, not all of them. The sample lists roughly 52,000 clones; less than 90% were seen once. Sequences were derived from PBMCs, sampled from a glioma patient whose treatment included an IDH1 peptide vaccine. This TCR derives from a woman aged 18-29 years with glioma. This chain links TRBV9 with TRBJ2-2; D is ambiguous. CDR3 DNA sequence: TGTGCCAGCAGCCCCACCCTTTCGAACACCGGGGAGCTGTTTTTT. Translation: CASSPTLSNTGELFF. Based on the CDR3 plus reference TRBV9 and TRBJ2-2, the full variable domain is DSGVTQTPKHLITATGQRVTLRCSPRSGDLSVYWYQQSLDQGLQFLIQYYNGEERAKGNILERFSAQQFPDLHSELNLSSLELGDSALYFCASSPTLSNTGELFFGEGSRLTVL.